This T cell receptor (beta chain) was retrieved from a study of Ad26.COV2.S vaccination and SARS-CoV-2 variants. On the study more broadly: The study gave Ad26.COV2.S intramuscularly, once or twice 56 days apart. Study-wide findings and caveats: Analytic work on TCR breadth and depth might have understated the full extent of total T cell responses.

Treatment reported: around 19 received Ad26.COV2.S at low or high dose, single or two shots; about 5 received placebo; per-sample allocation not given. Samples analyzed were those drawn on day 63 after the first vaccine or placebo injection. An adult of 18-55 years in Boston served as donor. For this clone: Its antigen remains unknown.

The CDR3 spans 18 residues. Looked up from germline, CDR1 is MGHRA and CDR2 is YSYEKL. The J segment lost 0 bases and the V segment lost 2 bases, leaving 6 bases of the junction unmatched. The data were produced by immunoSEQ multiplex PCR, yet TCRdb's version contains in-frame clones alone and is incomplete. The table lists fewer than 400,000 clones, roughly nine tenths of them singletons. The TCR was taken from a person between 18 and 65 years old who received the Ad26.COV2.S COVID-19 vaccine or a placebo. Sample: peripheral blood, taken in a trial of Ad26.COV2.S vaccine versus placebo. This rearrangement joins TRBV4-1 to TRBJ2-3; 12 bases align to TRBD2. DNA of the CDR3: TGCGCCAGCAGCCAAAGAGCCCTAGCGGGGGGGAGCACAGATACGCAGTATTTT. Translating it yields CASSQRALAGGSTDTQYF.